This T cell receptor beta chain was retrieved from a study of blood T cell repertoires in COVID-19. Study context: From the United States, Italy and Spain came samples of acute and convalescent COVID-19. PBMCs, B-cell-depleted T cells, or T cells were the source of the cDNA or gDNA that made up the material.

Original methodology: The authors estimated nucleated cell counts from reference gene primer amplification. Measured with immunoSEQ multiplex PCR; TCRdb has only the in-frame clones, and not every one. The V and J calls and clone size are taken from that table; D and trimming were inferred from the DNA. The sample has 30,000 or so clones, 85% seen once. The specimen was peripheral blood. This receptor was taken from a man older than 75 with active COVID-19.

The CDR3 DNA sequence: TGCGCCAGCAGCCGCAAACAGCGGGGAAACACCGGGGAGCTGTTTTTT. Its translation is CASSRKQRGNTGELFF. The chain recombines TRBV4-1 with TRBJ2-2, with 7 bases aligning to TRBD2. J gave up 2 bases and V 4 bases, and 7 bases lay outside the gene matches. There are 16 residues in the CDR3. CDR1 is MGHRA, CDR2 YSYEKL, per germline.